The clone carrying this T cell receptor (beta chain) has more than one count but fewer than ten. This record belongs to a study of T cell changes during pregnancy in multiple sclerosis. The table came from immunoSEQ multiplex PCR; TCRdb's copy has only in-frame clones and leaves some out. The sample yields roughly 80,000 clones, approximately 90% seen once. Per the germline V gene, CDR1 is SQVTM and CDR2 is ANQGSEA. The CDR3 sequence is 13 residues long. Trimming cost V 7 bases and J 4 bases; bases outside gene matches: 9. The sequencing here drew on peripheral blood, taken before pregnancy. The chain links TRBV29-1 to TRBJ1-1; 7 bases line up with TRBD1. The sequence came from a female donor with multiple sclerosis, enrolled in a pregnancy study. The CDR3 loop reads CSARDSSSTEAFF. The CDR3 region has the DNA TGCAGCGCCCGGGACAGCTCTAGCACTGAAGCTTTCTTT.